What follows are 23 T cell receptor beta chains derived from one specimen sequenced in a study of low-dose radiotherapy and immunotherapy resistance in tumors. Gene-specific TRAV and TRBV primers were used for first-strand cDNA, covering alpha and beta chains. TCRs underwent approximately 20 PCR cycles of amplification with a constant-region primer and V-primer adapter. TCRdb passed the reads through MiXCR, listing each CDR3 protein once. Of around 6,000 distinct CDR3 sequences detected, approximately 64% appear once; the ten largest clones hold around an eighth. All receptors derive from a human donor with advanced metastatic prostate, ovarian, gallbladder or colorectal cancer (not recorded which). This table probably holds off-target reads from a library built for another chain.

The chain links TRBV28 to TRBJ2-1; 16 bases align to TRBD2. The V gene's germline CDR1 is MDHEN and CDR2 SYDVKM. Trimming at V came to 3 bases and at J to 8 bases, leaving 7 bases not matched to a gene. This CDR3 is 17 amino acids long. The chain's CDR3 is CASSFRGGLAGGDEQFF. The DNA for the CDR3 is TGTGCCAGCAGTTTCCGGGGGGGACTAGCGGGGGGGGATGAGCAGTTCTTC.

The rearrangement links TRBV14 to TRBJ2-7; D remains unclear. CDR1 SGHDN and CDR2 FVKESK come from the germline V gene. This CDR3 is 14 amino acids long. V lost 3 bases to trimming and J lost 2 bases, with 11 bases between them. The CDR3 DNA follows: TGTGCCAGCAGCCAGAATCCCTCTGCCTACGAGCAGTACTTC. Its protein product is CASSQNPSAYEQYF. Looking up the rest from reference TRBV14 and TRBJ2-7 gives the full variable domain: EAGVTQFPSHSVIEKGQTVTLRCDPISGHDNLYWYRRVMGKEIKFLLHFVKESKQDESGMPNNRFLAERTGGTYSTLKVQPAELEDSGVYFCASSQNPSAYEQYFGPGTRLTVT.

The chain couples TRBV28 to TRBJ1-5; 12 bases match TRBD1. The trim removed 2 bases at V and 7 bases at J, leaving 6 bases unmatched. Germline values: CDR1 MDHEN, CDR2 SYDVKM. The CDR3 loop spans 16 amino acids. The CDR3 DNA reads TGTGCCAGCAGTTTAGGGACAGGGGGCGCGGGGCAGCCCCAGCATTTT. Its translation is CASSLGTGGAGQPQHF.

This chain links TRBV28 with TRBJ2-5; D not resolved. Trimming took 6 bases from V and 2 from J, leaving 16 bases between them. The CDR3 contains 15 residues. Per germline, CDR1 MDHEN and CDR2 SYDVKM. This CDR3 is CASSPSVGMQETQYF. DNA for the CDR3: TGTGCCAGCAGCCCCAGCGTGGGGATGCAAGAGACCCAGTACTTC.

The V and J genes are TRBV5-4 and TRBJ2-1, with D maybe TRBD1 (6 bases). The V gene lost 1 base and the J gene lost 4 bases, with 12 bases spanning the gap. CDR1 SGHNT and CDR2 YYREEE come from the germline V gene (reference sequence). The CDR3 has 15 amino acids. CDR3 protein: CASSLFQGRYNEQFF. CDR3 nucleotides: TGTGCCAGCAGCTTGTTTCAGGGGCGGTACAATGAGCAGTTCTTC.

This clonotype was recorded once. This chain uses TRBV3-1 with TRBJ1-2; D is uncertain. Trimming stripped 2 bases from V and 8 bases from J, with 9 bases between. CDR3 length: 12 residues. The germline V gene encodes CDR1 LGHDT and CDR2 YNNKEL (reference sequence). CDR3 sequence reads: CASSQNGNGYTF. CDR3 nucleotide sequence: TGTGCCAGCAGCCAAAACGGGAACGGCTACACCTTC.

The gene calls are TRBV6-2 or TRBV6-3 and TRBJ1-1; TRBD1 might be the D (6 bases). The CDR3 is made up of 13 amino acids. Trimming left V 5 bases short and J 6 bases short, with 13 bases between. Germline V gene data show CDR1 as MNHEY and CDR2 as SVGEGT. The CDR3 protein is CASSPQEGAEAFF. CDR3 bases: TGTGCCAGCAGTCCCCAAGAGGGGGCTGAAGCTTTCTTT.

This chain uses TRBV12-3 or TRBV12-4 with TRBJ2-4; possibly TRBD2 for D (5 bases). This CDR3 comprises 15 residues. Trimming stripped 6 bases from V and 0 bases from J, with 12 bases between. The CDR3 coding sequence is TGTGCCAGCAGCCCCGCCGGGATAGCCAAAAACATTCAGTACTTC. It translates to CASSPAGIAKNIQYF.

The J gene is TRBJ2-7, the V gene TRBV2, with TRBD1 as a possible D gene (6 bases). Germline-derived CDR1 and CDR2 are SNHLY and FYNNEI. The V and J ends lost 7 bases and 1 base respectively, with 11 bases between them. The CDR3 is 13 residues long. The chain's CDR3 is CASTGDNSYEQYF. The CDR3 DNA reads TGTGCCAGCACCGGGGACAATTCCTACGAGCAGTACTTC.

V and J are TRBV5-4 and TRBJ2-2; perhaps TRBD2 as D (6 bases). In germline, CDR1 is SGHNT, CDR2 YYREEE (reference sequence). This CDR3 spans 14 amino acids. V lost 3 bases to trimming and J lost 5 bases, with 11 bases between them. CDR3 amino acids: CASSSQRGTGELFF. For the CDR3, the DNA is TGTGCCAGCAGCTCCCAACGGGGGACCGGGGAGCTGTTTTTT.

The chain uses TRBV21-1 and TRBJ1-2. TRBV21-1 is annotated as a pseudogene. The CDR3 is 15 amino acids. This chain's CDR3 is CASSKYIGTDYGYTF. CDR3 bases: TGTGCCAGCAGCAAATACATCGGTACGGACTATGGCTACACCTTC.

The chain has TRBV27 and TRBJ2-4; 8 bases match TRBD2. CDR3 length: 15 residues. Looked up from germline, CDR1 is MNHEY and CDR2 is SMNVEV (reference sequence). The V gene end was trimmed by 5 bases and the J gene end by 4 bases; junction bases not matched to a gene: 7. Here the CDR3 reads CASSPQAGGKNIQYF. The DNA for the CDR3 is TGTGCCAGCAGTCCCCAGGCGGGAGGTAAAAACATTCAGTACTTC.

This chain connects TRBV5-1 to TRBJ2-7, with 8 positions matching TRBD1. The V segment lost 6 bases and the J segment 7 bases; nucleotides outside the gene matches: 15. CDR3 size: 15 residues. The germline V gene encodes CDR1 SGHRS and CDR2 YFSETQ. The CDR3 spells CASIPDRGPVGEQYF. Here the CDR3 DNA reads TGCGCCAGCATACCAGACAGGGGACCTGTTGGAGAGCAGTACTTC.

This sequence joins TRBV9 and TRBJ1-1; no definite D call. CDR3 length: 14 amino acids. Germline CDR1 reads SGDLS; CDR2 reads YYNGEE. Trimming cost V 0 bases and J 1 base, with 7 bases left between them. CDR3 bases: TGTGCCAGCAGCGTAGGCCCGGAGAACACTGAAGCTTTCTTT. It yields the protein CASSVGPENTEAFF.

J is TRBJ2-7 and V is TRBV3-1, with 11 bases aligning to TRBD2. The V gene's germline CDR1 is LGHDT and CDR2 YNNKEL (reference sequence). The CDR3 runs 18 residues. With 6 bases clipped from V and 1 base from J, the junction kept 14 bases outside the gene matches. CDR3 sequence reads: CASRGNLAGGRRSYEQYF. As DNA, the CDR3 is TGTGCCAGCAGGGGAAATCTAGCGGGAGGTCGGCGTTCCTACGAGCAGTACTTC.

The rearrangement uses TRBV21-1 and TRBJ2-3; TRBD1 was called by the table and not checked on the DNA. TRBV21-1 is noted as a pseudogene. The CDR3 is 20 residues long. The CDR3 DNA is TGTGCCAGCAGCAAAATGCCCAAACAACAGGGAACGAGGAGCACAGATACGCAGTATTTT. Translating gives CASSKMPKQQGTRSTDTQYF.

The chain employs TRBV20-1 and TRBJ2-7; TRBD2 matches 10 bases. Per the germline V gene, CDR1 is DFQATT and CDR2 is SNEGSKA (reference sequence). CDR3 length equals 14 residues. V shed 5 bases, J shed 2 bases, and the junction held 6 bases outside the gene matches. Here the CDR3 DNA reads TGCAGTGCTTCTAGCGGGAGCCCACCCTACGAGCAGTACTTC. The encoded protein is CSASSGSPPYEQYF.

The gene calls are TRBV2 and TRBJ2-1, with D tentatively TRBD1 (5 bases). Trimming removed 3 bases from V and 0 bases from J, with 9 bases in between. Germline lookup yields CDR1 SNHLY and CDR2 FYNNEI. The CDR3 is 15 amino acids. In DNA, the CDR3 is TGTGCCAGCAGTGACGCAGGGTACTCCTACAATGAGCAGTTCTTC. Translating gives CASSDAGYSYNEQFF.

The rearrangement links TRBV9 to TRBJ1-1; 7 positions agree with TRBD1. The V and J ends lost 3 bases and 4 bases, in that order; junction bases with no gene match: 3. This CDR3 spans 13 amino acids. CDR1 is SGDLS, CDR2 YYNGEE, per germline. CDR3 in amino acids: CASSDRGGTEAFF. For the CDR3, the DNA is TGTGCCAGCAGCGACAGGGGTGGCACTGAAGCTTTCTTT.

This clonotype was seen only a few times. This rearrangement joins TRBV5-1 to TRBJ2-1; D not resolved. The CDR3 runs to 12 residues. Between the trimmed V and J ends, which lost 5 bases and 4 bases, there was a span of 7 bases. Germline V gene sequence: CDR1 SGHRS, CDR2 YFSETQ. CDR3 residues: CASRVNYNEQFF. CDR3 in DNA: TGCGCCAGCAGGGTTAATTACAATGAGCAGTTCTTC.

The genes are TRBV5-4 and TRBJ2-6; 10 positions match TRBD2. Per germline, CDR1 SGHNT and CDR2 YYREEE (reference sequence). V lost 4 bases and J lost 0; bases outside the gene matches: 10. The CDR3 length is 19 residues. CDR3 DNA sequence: TGTGCCAGCAGCCCTTCTAGCGGGAGACCCAGCTCTGGGGCCAACGTCCTGACTTTC. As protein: CASSPSSGRPSSGANVLTF.

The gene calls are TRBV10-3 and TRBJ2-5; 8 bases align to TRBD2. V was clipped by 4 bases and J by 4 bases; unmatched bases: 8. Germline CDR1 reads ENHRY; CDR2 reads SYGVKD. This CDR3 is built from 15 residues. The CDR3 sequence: CAISGLAGVRETQYF. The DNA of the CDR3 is TGTGCCATCAGTGGCCTAGCGGGTGTCCGAGAGACCCAGTACTTC.

CDR3 nucleotides: TGCGCCAGCAGCTTCGCGGGGCCCTCCTACGAGCAGTACTTC. It yields the protein CASSFAGPSYEQYF. The chain is built from TRBV5-1 and TRBJ2-7; TRBD2 might be the D (6 bases). Trimming took 2 bases from V and 0 from J, leaving 9 bases between them. The CDR3 is 14 residues long. In germline, CDR1 is SGHRS, CDR2 YFSETQ.